This TCR beta chain was documented in a study of OX40 agonist ivuxolimab in advanced cancers. Notes on the study in general: Among patients with partial responses at 0.1-3.0 mg/kg, clonal expansion was among the lowest. No antigen was identified for the clonally expanded peripheral T cells.

Turning to this clone: Its antigen is currently unknown.

The sampling schedule covered blood at baseline, cycle 4 day 1, and cycle 7 day 1. Only in-frame clones appear in the TCRdb table, and some are missing; sequencing was by immunoSEQ multiplex PCR. The sample has approximately 50,000 clones; approximately 88% are singletons. CDR1 MNHNS and CDR2 SASEGT come from the germline V gene. The junction had 9 bases not matched to a gene; V was cut back by 4 bases and J by 3 bases. CDR3 length: 16 amino acids. The sequence came from an adult with an advanced solid tumor such as melanoma, head and neck, liver or kidney cancer. The chain combines TRBV6-1 with TRBJ2-7; 10 nucleotides line up with TRBD2. Material: CD4+ or CD8+ T cells sorted from blood, obtained in a trial of the OX40 agonist ivuxolimab. Written as DNA, the CDR3 is TGTGCCAGCAGTGGGACCCCGGGACTAGCGAACTACGAGCAGTACTTC. It yields the protein CASSGTPGLANYEQYF.